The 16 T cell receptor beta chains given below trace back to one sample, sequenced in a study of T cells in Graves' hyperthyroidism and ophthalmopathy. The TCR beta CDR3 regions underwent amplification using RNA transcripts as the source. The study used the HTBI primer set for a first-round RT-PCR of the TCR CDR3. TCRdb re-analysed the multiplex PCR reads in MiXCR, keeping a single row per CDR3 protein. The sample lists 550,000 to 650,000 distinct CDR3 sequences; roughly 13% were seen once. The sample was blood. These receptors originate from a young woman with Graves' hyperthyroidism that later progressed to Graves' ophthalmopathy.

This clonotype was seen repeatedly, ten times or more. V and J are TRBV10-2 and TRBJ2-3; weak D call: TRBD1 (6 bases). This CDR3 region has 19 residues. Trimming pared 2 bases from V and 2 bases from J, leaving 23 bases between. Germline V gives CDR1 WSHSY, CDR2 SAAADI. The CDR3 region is CASSEIPWVGPGHTDTQYF. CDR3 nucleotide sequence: TGCGCCAGCAGTGAGATCCCCTGGGTAGGGCCGGGACACACAGATACGCAGTATTTT.

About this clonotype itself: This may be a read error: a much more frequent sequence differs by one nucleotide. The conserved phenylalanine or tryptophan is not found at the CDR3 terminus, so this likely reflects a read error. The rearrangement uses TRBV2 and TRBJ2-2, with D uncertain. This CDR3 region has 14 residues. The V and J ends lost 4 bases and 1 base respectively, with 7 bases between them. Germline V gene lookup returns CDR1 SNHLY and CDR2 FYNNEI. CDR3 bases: TGTGCCAGCAGTGCTCTAGAGAACACCGGGGAGCTGTTTGTT. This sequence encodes CASSALENTGELFV.

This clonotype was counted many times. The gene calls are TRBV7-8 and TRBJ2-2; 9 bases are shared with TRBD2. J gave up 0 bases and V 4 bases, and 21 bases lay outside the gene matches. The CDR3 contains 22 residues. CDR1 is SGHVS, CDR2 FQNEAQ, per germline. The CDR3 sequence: CASSSPSGRTVAGSPNTGELFF. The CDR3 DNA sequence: TGTGCCAGCAGCTCCCCAAGCGGGAGGACGGTAGCGGGGTCACCGAACACCGGGGAGCTGTTTTTT.

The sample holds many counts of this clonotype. The CDR3 reads CASSPLGPENTEAFF. The DNA of the CDR3 is TGTGCCAGCAGTCCACTGGGACCGGAGAACACTGAAGCTTTCTTT. The V gene is TRBV2, the J gene TRBJ1-1; a possible D gene is TRBD1 (5 bases). The V end was cut by 5 bases, the J end by 1 base, with 14 bases between. CDR3 length equals 15 residues. The germline CDR1 and CDR2 sequences are SNHLY and FYNNEI.

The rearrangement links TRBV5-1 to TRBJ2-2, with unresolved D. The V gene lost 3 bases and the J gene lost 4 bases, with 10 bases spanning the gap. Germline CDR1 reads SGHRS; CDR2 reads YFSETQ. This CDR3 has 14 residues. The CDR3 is CASSWTQSTGELFF. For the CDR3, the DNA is TGCGCCAGCAGCTGGACGCAAAGCACCGGGGAGCTGTTTTTT.

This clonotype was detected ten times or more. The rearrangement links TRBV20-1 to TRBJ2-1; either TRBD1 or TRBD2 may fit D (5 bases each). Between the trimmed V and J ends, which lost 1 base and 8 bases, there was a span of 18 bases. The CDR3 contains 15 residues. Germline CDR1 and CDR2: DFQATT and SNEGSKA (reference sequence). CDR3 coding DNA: TGCAGTGCTAGAGGGGGGAGACGGTCGGATGATGAGCAGTTCTTC. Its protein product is CSARGGRRSDDEQFF.

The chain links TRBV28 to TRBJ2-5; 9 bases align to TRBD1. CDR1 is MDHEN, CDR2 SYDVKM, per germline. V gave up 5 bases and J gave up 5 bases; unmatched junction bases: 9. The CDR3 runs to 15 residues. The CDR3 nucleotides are TGTGCCAGCAGTCGAACCGGGACAGGGCGGGAGACCCAGTACTTC. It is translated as CASSRTGTGRETQYF.

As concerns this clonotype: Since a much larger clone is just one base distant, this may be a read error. The CDR3 coding sequence is TGTGCCACCGGCAGAGAACGGGACCCCTATGAGGGTCAGCCCCAGCATTTT. This encodes CATGRERDPYEGQPQHF. J is TRBJ1-5 and V is TRBV15, with D maybe TRBD1 (5 bases). The germline V gene encodes CDR1 LNHNV and CDR2 YYDKDF (reference sequence). CDR3 length: 17 residues.

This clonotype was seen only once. Here the CDR3 reads CASSLFGESSYEQYF. The CDR3 DNA follows: TGTGCCAGCAGCTTATTCGGCGAGAGCTCCTACGAGCAGTACTTC. This chain uses TRBV7-8 with TRBJ2-7; D is ambiguous. V shed 2 bases and J shed 0 bases, with 11 bases lying between them. This CDR3 is 15 amino acids long. The germline V gene has CDR1 SGHVS and CDR2 FQNEAQ.

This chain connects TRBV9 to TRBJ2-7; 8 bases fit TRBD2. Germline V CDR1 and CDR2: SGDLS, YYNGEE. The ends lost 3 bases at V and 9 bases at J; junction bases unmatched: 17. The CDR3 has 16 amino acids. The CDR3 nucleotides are TGTGCCAGCAGCGCCGGGGGGGCTAGCCAACCGTCGGTGCAGTACTTC. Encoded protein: CASSAGGASQPSVQYF.

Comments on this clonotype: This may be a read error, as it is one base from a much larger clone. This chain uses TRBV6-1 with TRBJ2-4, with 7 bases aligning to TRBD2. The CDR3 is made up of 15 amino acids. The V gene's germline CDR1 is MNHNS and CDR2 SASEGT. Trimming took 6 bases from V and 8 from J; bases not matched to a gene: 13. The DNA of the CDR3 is TGTGCCAGCAGGGCGGGGGAAAGGAGGGATTACATTCAGTACTTC. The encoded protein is CASRAGERRDYIQYF.

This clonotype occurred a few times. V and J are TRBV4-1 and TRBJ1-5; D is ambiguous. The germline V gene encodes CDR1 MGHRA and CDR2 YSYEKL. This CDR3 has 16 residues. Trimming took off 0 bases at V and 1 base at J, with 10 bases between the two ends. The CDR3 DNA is TGCGCCAGCAGCCAAGATTATTCGGGGAGCAATCAGCCCCAGCATTTT. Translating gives CASSQDYSGSNQPQHF.

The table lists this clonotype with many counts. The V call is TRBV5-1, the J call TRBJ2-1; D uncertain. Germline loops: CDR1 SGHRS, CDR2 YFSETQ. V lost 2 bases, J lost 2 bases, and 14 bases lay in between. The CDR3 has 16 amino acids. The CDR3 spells CASSLGGRIAYNEQFF. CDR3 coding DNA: TGCGCCAGCAGCTTAGGCGGCAGGATCGCCTACAATGAGCAGTTCTTC.

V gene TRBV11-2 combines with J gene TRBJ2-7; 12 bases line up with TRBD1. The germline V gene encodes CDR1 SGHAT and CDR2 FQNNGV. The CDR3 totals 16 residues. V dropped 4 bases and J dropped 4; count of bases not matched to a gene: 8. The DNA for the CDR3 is TGTGCCAGCAGCTCGGGGGGGGGACAGGGGGCGTACGAGCAGTACTTC. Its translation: CASSSGGGQGAYEQYF.

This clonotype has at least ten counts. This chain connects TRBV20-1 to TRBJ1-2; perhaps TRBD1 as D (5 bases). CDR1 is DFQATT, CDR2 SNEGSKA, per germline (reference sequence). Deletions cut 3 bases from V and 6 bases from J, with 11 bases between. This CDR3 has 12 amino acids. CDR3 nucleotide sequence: TGCAGTGCTAGTCGGGGGAACGATGGCTACACCTTC. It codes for CSASRGNDGYTF.

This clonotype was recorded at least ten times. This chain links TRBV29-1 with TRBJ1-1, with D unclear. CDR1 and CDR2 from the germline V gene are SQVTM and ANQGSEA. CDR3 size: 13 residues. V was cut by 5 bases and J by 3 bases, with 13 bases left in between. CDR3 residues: CSVTGPGDTEAFF. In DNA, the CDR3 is TGCAGCGTTACCGGGCCTGGGGACACTGAAGCTTTCTTT. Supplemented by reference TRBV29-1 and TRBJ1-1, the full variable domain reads SAVISQKPSRDICQRGTSLTIQCQVDSQVTMMFWYRQQPGQSLTLIATANQGSEATYESGFVIDKFPISRPNLTFSTLTVSNMSPEDSSIYLCSVTGPGDTEAFFGQGTRLTVV.